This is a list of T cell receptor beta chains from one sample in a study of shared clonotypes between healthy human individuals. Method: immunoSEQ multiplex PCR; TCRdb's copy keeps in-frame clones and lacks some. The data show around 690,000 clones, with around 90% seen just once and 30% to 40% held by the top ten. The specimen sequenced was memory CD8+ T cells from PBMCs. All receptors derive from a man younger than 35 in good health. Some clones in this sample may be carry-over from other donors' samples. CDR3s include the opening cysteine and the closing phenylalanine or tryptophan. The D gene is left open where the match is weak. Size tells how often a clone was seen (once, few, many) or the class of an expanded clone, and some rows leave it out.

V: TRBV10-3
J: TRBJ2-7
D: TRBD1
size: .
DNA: TGTGCCAGCGGGACAGGGGGGTACGAGCAGTACTTC
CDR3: CASGTGGYEQYF

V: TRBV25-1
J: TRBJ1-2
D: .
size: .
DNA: TGTGCCAGCAGTGAATCGGGAGACAGGATATATGGCTACACCTTC
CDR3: CASSESGDRIYGYTF

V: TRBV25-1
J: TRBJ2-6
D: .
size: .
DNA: TGTGCCAGCAGTCCGGGTGCTGGGGCCAACGTCCTGACTTTC
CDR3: CASSPGAGANVLTF

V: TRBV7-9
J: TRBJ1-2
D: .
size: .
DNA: TGTGCCAGCAGCTTGGCGGTTGGCTATGGCTACACCTTC
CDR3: CASSLAVGYGYTF

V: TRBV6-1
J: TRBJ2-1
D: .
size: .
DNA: TGTGCCAGCACGACACGGCGAGGGTCCTACAATGAGCAGTTCTTC
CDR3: CASTTRRGSYNEQFF

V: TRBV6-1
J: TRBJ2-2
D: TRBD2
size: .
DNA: TGTGCCAGCAGTGAAGCGCGTCTAGCGGGAGTGGGGGAGCTGTTTTTT
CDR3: CASSEARLAGVGELFF

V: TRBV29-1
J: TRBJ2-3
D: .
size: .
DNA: TGCAGCGTTGATCCCGTGTTAAACACAGATACGCAGTATTTT
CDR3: CSVDPVLNTDTQYF

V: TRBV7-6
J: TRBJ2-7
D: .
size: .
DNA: TGTGCCAGCAGCCCTACTGCGGGACAGAGCTCCTACGAGCAGTACTTC
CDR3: CASSPTAGQSSYEQYF

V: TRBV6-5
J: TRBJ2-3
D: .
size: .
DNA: TGTGCCAGCAGTCCCACGAGTCCCTTCACAGATACGCAGTATTTT
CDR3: CASSPTSPFTDTQYF

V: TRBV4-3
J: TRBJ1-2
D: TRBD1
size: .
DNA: TGCGCCAGCAGCCAAGACAGGGGGCCTTACTATGGCTACACCTTC
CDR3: CASSQDRGPYYGYTF

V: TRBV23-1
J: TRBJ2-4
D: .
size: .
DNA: TGCGCCAGCAGTCACCAAAAAAATCTAGCCAAAAACATTCAGTACTTC
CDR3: CASSHQKNLAKNIQYF

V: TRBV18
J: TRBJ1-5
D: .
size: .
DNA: TGTGCCAGCTCACCAGGGGAAGACTATAGCAATCAGCCCCAGCATTTT
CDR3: CASSPGEDYSNQPQHF

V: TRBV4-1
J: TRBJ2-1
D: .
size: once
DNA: TGCGCCAGCAGCCAGGGCGGGCCCTACAATGAGCAGTTCTTC
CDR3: CASSQGGPYNEQFF

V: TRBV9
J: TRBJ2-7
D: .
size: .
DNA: TGTGCCAGCAGCGTAGCTGGGGCAGCCTACGAGCAGTACTTC
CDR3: CASSVAGAAYEQYF

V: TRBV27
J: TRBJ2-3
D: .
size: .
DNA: TGTGCCAGCAGTGTCCGGTTCACAGATACGCAGTATTTT
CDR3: CASSVRFTDTQYF

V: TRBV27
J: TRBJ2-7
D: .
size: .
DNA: TGTGCCAGCAGTTTAAAGGTCCCCTACGAGCAGTACTTC
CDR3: CASSLKVPYEQYF

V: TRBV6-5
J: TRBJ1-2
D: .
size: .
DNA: TGTGCCAGCAGTCCCCGGGACCGGAGCTATGGCTACACCTTC
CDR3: CASSPRDRSYGYTF

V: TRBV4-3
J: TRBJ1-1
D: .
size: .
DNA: TGCGCCAGCAGCCAAGATCCTGGCGGATACACTGAAGCTTTCTTT
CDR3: CASSQDPGGYTEAFF

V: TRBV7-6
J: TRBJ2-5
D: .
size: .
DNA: TGTGCCAGCAGCCCACGGGAGAAAGAGACCCAGTACTTC
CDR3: CASSPREKETQYF

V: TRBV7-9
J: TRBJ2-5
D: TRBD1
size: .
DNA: TGTGCCAGTGGGGACAGGTTGGCGGAGACCCAGTACTTC
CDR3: CASGDRLAETQYF

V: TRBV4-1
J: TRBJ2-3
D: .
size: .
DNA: TGCGCCAGCAGCCAATCCCGAGGGGACTTGAGCACAGATACGCAGTATTTT
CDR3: CASSQSRGDLSTDTQYF

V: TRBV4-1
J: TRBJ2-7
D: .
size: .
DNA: TGCGCCAGCAGCCAACCGGGACGGAGCTACGAGCAGTACTTC
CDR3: CASSQPGRSYEQYF

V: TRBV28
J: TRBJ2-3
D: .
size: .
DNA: TGTGCCAGCAGTCCCAGGGATACGCAGTATTTT
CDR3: CASSPRDTQYF